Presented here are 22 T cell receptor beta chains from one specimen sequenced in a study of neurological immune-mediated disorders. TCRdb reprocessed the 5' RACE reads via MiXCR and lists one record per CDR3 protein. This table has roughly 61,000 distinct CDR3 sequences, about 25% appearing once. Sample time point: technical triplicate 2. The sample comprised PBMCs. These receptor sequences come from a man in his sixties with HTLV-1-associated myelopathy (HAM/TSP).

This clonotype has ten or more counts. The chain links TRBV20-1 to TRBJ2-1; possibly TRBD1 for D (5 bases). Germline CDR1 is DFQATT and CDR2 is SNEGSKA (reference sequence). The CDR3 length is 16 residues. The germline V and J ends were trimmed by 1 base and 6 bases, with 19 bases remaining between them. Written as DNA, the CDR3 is TGCAGTGCTAGAGTAATTGGTAGGGGCGAAGCCAATGAGCAGTTCTTC. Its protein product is CSARVIGRGEANEQFF.

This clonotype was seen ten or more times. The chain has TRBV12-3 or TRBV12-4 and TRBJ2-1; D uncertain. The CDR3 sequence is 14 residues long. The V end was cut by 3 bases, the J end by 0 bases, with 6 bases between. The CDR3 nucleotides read TGTGCCAGCAGTTTCGAGAGCTCCTACAATGAGCAGTTCTTC. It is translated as CASSFESSYNEQFF.

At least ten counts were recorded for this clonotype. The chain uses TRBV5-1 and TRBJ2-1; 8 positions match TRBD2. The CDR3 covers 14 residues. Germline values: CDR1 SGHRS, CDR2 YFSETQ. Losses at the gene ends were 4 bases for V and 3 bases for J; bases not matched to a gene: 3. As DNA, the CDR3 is TGCGCCAGCAGCGAACTAGCGGACTACAATGAGCAGTTCTTC. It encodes CASSELADYNEQFF.

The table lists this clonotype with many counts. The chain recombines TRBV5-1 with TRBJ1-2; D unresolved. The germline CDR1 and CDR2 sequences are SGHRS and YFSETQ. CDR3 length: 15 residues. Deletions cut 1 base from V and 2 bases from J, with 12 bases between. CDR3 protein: CASSLHPGSNYGYTF. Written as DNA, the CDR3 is TGCGCCAGCAGCTTGCACCCGGGATCCAACTATGGCTACACCTTC.

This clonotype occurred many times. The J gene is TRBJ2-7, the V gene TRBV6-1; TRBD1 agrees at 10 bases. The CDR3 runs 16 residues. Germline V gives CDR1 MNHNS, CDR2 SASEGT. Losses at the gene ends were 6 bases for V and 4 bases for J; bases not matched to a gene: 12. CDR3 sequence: CASSPRGDRGVYEQYF. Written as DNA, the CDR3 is TGTGCCAGCAGCCCCAGAGGGGACAGGGGAGTTTACGAGCAGTACTTC.

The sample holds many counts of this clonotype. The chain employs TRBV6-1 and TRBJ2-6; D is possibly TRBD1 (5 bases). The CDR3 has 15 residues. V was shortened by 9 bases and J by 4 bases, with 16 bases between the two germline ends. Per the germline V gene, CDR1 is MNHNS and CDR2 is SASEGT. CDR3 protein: CASWTRLEGANVLTF. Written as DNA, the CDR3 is TGTGCCAGTTGGACAAGACTCGAAGGGGCCAACGTCCTGACTTTC.

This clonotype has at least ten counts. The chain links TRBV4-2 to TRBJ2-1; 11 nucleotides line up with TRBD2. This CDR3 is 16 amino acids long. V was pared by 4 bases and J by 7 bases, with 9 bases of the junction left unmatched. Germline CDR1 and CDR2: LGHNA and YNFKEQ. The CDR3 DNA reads TGTGCCAGCAGCCCGATAGCGGGAGGGCCTGGAAATGAGCAGTTCTTC. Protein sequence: CASSPIAGGPGNEQFF.

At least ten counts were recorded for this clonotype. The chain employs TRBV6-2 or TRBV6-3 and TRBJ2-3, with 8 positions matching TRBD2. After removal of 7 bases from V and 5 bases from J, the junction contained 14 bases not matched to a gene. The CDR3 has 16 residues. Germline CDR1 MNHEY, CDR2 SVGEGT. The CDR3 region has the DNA TGTGCCAGCACCTTTACCCCGCGGGAGGTTGAAGATACGCAGTATTTT. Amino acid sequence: CASTFTPREVEDTQYF.

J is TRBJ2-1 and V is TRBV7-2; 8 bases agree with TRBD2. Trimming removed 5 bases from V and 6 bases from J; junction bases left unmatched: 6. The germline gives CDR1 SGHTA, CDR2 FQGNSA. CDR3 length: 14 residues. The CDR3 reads CASSVRGLANEQFF. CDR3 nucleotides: TGTGCCAGCAGCGTTAGAGGACTAGCCAATGAGCAGTTCTTC.

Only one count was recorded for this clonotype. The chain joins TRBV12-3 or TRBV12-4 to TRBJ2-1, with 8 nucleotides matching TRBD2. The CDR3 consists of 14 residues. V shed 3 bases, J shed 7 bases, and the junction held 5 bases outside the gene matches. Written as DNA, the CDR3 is TGTGCCAGCAGTTTCGCGGGAGGTAGGAATGAGCAGTTCTTC. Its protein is CASSFAGGRNEQFF.

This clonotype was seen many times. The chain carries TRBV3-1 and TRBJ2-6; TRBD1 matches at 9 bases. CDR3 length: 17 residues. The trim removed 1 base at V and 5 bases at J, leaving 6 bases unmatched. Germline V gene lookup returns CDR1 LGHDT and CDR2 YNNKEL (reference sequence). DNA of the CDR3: TGTGCCAGCAGCCAAGGACAGGGGGGTAGCTGGGCCAACGTCCTGACTTTC. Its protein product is CASSQGQGGSWANVLTF. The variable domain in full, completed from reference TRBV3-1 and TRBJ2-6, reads DTAVSQTPKYLVTQMGNDKSIKCEQNLGHDTMYWYKQDSKKFLKIMFSYNNKELIINETVPNRFSPKSPDKAHLNLHINSLELGDSAVYFCASSQGQGGSWANVLTFGAGSRLTVL.

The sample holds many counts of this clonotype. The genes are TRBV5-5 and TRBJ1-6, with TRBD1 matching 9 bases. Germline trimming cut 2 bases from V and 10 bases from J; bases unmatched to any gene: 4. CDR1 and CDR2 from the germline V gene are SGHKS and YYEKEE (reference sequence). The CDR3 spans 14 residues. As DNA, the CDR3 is TGTGCCAGCAGCTTTGGACAGGGGCTGTCACCCCTCCACTTT. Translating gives CASSFGQGLSPLHF.

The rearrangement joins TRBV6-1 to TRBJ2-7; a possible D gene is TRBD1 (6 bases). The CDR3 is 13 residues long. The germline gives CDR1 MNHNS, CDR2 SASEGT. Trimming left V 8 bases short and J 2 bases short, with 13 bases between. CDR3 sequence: CASSLQGTYEQYF. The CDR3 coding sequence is TGTGCCAGCTCATTACAGGGTACCTACGAGCAGTACTTC.

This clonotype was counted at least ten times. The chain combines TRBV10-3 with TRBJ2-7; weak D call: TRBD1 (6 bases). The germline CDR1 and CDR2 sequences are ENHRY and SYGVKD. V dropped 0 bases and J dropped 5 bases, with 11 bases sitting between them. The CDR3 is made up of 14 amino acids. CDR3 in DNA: TGTGCCATCAGTGAGTCTACAGGGAACCACGAGCAGTACTTC. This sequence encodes CAISESTGNHEQYF.

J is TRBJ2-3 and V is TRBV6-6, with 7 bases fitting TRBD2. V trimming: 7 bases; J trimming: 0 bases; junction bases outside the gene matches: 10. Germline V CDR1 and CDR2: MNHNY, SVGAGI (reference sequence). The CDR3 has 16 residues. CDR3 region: CASTTIERDSTDTQYF. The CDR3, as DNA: TGTGCCAGCACCACGATCGAGCGGGATAGCACAGATACGCAGTATTTT.

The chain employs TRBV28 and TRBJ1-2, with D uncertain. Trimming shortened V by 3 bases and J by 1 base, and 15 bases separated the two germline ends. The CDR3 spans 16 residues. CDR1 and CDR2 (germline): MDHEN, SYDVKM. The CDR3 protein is CASSFFTNDNNYGYTF. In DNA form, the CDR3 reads TGTGCCAGCAGTTTCTTCACCAACGACAATAACTATGGCTACACCTTC.

CDR3 in DNA: TGTGCCAGCAGTGAGGACAGTCTCAGGGGTGGCTACACCTTC. Translated, it gives CASSEDSLRGGYTF. This sequence joins TRBV25-1 and TRBJ1-2; maybe TRBD1 (6 bases). Germline V gene sequence: CDR1 MGHDK, CDR2 SYGVNS. Trimming cost V 3 bases and J 7 bases, with 15 bases left between them. The CDR3 runs to 14 residues.

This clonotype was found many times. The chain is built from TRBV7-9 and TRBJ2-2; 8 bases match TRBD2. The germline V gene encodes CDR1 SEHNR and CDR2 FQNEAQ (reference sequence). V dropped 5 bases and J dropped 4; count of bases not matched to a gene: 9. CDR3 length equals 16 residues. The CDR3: CASSPGLALGTGELFF. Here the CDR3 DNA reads TGTGCCAGCAGCCCAGGACTAGCTTTAGGCACCGGGGAGCTGTTTTTT.

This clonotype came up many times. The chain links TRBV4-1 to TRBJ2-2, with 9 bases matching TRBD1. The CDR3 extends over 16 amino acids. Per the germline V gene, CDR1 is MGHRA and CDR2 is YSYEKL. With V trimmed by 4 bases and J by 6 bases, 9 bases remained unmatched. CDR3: CASSRNRQGDPGELFF. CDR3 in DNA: TGCGCCAGCAGCCGAAACCGACAGGGGGACCCCGGGGAGCTGTTTTTT.

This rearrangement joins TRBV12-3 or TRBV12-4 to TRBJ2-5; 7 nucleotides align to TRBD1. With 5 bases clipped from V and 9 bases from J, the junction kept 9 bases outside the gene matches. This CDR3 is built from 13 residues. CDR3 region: CASSIGQARAQYF. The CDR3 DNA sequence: TGTGCCAGCAGTATCGGACAGGCCAGGGCCCAGTACTTC.

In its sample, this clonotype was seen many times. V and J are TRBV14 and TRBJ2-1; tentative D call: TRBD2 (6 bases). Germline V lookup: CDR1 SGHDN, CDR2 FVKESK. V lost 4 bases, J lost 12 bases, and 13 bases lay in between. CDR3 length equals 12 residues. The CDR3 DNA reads TGTGCCAGCAGCCCTCACCGGGACTGGCAGTTCTTC. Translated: CASSPHRDWQFF.

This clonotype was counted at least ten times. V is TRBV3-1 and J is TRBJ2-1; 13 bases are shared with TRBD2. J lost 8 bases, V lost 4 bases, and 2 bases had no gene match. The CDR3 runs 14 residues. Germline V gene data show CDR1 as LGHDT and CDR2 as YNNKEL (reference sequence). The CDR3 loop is CASSRGLAGDEQFF. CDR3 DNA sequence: TGTGCCAGCAGCCGAGGACTAGCGGGAGATGAGCAGTTCTTC.